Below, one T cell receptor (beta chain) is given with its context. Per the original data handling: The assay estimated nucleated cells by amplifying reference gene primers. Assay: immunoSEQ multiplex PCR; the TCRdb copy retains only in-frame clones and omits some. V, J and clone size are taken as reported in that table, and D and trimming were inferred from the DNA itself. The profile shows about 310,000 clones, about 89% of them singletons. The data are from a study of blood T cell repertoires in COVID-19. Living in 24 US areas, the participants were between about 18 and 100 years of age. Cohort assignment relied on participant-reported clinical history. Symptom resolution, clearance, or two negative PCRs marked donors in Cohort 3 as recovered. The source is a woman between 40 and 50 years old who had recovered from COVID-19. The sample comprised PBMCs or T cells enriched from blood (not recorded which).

CDR3 in DNA: TGTGCCAGCAGCTTAGCCCCAGGGGGCGGGGGCTACACCTTC. Translating gives CASSLAPGGGGYTF. The chain is built from TRBV11-2 and TRBJ1-2; 8 bases agree with TRBD1. V was pared by 1 base and J by 8 bases, with 6 bases of the junction left unmatched. Germline V gene data show CDR1 as SGHAT and CDR2 as FQNNGV. The CDR3 extends over 14 amino acids. Full variable domain (remainder filled in from reference TRBV11-2 and TRBJ1-2): EAGVAQSPRYKIIEKRQSVAFWCNPISGHATLYWYQQILGQGPKLLIQFQNNGVVDDSQLPKDRFSAERLKGVDSTLKIQPAKLEDSAVYLCASSLAPGGGGYTFGSGTRLTVV.